This T cell receptor beta chain appears in the sequencing data of a study of blood T cells in healthy people across ages. Across the study: Capture by template switching was about one barcoded beta molecule per two T cells.

Each sample had at least 6 million PBMCs isolated. It was with a sample-barcoded 5' primer and a J-beta primer mix that a second PCR of roughly 7 to 12 cycles was run. TCRdb reprocessed the 5' RACE reads via MiXCR and lists one record per CDR3 protein. The sample carries 1.4 million or so distinct CDR3 sequences, approximately 43% recorded once. V was shortened by 5 bases and J by 6 bases, with 13 bases between the two germline ends. CDR1 LNHNV and CDR2 YYDKDF come from the germline V gene (reference sequence). CDR3 length equals 13 residues. This clonotype has more than one count but fewer than ten. The rearrangement links TRBV15 to TRBJ2-5; D gene unclear. Sequences were obtained from blood. This sequence was found in a woman aged 18-29 years in good health. CDR3 amino acids: CATSYDWGKTQYF. In nucleotides, the CDR3 is TGTGCCACCAGCTATGACTGGGGAAAGACCCAGTACTTC.